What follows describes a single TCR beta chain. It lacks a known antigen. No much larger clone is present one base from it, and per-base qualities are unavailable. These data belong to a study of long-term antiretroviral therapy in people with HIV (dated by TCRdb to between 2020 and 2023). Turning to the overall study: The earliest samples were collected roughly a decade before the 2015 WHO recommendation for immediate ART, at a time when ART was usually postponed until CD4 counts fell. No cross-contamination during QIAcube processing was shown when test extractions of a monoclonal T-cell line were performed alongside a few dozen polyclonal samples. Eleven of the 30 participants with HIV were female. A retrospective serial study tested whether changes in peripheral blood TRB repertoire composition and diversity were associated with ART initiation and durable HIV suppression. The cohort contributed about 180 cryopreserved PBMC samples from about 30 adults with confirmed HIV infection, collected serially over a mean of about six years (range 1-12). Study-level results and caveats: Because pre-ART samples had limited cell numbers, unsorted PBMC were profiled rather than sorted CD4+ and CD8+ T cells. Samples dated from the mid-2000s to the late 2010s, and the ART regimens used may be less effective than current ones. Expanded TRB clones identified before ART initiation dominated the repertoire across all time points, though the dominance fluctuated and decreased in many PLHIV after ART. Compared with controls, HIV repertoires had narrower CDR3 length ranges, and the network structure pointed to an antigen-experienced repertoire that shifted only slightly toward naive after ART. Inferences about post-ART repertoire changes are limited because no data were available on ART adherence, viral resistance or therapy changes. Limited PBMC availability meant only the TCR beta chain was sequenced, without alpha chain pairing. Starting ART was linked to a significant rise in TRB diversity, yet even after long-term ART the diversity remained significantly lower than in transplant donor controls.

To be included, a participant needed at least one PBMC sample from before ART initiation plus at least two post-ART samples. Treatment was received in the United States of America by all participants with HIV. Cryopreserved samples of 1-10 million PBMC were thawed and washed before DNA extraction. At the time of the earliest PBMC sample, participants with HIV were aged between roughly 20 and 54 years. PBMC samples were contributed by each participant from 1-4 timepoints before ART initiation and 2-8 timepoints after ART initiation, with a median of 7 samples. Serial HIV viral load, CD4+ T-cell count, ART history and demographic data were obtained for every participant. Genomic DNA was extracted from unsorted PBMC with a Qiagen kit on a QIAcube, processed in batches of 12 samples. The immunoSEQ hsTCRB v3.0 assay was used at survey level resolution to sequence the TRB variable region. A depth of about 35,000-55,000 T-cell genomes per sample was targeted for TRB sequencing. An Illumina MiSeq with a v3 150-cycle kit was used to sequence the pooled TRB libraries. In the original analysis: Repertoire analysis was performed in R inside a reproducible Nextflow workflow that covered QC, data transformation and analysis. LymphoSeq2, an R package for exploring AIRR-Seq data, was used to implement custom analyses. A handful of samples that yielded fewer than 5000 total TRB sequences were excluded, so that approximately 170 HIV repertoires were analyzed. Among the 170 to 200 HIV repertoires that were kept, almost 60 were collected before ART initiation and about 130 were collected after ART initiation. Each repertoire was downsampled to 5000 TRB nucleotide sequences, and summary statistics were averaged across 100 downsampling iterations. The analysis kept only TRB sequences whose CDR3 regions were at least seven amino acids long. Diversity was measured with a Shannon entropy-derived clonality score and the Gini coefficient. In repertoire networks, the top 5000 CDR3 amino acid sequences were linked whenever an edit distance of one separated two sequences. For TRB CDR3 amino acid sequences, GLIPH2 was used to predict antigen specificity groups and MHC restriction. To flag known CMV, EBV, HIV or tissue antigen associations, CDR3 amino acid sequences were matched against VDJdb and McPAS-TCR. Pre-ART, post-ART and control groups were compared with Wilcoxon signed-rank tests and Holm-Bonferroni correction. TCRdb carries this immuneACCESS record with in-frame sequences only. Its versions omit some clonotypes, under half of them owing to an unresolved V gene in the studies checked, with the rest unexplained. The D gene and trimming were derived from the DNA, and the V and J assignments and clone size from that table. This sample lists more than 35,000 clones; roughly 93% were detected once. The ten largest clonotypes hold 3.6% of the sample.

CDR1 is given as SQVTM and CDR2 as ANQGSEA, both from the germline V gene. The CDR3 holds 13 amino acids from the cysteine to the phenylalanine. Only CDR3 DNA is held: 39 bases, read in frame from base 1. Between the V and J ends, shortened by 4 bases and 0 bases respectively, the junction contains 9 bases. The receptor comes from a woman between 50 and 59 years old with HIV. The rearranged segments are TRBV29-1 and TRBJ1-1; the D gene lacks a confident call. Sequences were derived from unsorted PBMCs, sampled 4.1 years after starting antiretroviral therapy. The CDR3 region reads CSVALGVNTEAFF. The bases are TGCAGCGTTGCCCTAGGAGTGAACACTGAAGCTTTCTTT.